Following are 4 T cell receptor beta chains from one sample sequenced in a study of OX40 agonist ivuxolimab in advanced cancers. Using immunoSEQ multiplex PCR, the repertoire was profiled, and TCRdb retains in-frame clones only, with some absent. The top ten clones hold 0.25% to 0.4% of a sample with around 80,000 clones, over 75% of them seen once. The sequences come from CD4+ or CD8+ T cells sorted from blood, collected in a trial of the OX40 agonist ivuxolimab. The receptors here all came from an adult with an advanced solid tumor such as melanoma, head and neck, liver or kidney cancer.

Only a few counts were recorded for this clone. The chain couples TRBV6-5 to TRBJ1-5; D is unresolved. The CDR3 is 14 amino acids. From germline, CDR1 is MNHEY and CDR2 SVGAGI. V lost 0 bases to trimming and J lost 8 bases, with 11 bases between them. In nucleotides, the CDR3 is TGTGCCAGCAGTTACTCAGGCAGGTCTGAGCCCCAGCATTTT. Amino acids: CASSYSGRSEPQHF.

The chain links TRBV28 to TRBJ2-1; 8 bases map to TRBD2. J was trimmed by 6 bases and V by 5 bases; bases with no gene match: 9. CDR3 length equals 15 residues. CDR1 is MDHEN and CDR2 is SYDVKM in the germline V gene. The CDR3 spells CASSRTSLSGNEQFF. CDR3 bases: TGTGCCAGCAGTCGGACTAGCCTATCTGGCAATGAGCAGTTCTTC.

CDR3 sequence: CASSLEGTGGQETQYF. Here the CDR3 DNA reads TGTGCCAGCAGCTTAGAAGGGACAGGGGGCCAAGAGACCCAGTACTTC. The chain carries TRBV7-2 and TRBJ2-5; TRBD1 matches at 11 bases. In germline, CDR1 is SGHTA, CDR2 FQGNSA. J was trimmed by 1 base and V by 1 base; bases with no gene match: 2. CDR3 length: 16 amino acids. Using reference TRBV7-2 and TRBJ2-5 for the parts outside the CDR3, the full variable domain is GAGVSQSPSNKVTEKGKDVELRCDPISGHTALYWYRQSLGQGLEFLIYFQGNSAPDKSGLPSDRFSAERTGGSVSTLTIQRTQQEDSAVYLCASSLEGTGGQETQYFGPGTRLLVL.

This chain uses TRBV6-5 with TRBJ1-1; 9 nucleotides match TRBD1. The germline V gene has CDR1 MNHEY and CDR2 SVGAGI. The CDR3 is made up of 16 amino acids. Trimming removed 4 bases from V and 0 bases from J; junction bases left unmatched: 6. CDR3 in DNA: TGTGCCAGCAGTTTCTACAGGGGGCTCATGAACACTGAAGCTTTCTTT. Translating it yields CASSFYRGLMNTEAFF.